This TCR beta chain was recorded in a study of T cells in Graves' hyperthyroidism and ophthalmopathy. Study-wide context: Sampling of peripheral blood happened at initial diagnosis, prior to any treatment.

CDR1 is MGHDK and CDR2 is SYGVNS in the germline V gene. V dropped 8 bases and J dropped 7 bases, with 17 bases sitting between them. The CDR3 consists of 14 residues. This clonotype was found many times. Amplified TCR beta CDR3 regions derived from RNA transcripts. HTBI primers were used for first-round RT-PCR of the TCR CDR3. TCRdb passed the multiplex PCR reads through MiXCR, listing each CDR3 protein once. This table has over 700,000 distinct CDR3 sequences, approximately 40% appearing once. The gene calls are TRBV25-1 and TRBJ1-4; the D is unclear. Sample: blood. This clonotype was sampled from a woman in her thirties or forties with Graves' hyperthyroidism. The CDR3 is CASQSQFPGEKLFF. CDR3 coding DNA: TGTGCCAGCCAGTCACAGTTTCCGGGTGAAAAACTGTTTTTT.